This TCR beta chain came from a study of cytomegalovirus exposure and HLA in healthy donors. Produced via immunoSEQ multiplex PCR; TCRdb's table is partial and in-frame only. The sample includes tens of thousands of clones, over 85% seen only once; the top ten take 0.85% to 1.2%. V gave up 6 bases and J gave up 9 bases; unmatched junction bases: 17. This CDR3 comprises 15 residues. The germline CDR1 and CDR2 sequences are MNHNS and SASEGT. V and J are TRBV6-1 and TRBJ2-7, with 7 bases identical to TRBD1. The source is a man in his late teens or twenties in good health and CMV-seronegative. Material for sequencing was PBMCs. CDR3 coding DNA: TGTGCCAGCAGCCCCACCCCTGGTCAGGGGGTAGTGCAGTACTTC. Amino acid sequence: CASSPTPGQGVVQYF.